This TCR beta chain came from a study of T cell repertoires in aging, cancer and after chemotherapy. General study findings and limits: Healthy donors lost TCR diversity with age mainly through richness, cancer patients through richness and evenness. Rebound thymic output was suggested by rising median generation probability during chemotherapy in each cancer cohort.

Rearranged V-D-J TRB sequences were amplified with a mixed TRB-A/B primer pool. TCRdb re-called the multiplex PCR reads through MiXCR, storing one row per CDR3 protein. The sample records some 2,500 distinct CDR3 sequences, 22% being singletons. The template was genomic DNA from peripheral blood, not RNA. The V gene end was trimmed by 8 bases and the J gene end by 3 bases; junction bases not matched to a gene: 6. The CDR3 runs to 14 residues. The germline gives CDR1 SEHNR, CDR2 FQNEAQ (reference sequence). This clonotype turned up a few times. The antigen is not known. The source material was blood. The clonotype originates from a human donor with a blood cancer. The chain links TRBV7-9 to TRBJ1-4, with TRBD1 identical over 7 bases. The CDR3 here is CASRPGGPNEKLFF. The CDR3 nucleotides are TGTGCCAGCCGGCCAGGGGGTCCTAATGAAAAACTGTTTTTT.